This TCR beta chain derives from a study of OX40 agonist ivuxolimab in advanced cancers. Study-level background: With a range of about 23 to 85, age averaged about 58 years, and 75% to 90% were male.

Method: immunoSEQ multiplex PCR; TCRdb's copy keeps in-frame clones and lacks some. The profile covers about 15,000 clones, with approximately 87% appearing a single time and 6.7% taken by the ten largest. To note about this clone: Its antigen is not identified. Relative to the germline gene, one junction end is altered; a read error may explain this.

Whole-study results and caveats: Compared with CD4+, CD8+ T cells on average had more expanded clones. In the 0.1 to 3.0 mg/kg range, CD4+ and CD8+ blood T cells had expanded clonally by week 6.

The clonotype originates from an adult with an advanced solid tumor such as melanoma, head and neck, liver or kidney cancer. The material sequenced was CD4+ or CD8+ T cells sorted from blood, taken in a trial of the OX40 agonist ivuxolimab.

The CDR3 DNA is TGTGCCATCGCCACCGACTCTGGAAACGCCATATATTTT. Residues: CAIATDSGNAIYF. The chain is built from TRBV10-3 and TRBJ1-3; no definite D call. Germline-derived CDR1 and CDR2 are ENHRY and SYGVKD. The CDR3 contains 13 residues.